This T cell receptor (beta chain) was sequenced during a study of T cells in Graves' hyperthyroidism and ophthalmopathy. Whole-study context: Initial diagnosis, before any treatment, was when peripheral blood was collected. Study observations and caveats: Ophthalmopathy prediction by the model preceded onset by a median approximately six months.

Ophthalmopathy cases scored 3 or more on the Clinical Activity Score and 4 or more on NOSPECS grade, with duration below 3 months. This CDR3 region has 16 residues. Between the trimmed V and J ends, which lost 3 bases and 9 bases, there was a span of 23 bases. Germline CDR1 is MNHNS and CDR2 is SASEGT. It was RNA transcripts that yielded the amplified TCR beta CDR3 regions. First-round RT-PCR targeting the TCR CDR3 was performed with the HTBI primer set. TCRdb re-called the multiplex PCR reads through MiXCR, storing one row per CDR3 protein. The sample lists around 35,000 distinct CDR3 sequences; about 53% were seen once. Of note for this clonotype: Its antigen is still unknown.

The sequence was obtained from a woman between 35 and 50 years old with Graves' ophthalmopathy. The chain uses TRBV6-1 and TRBJ2-5; D is perhaps TRBD1 (5 bases). Sequencing input: blood. DNA of the CDR3: TGTGCCAGCAGTGATAGGGGCAGGGCGAGCAATCAGCCCCAGTACTTC. Protein: CASSDRGRASNQPQYF.